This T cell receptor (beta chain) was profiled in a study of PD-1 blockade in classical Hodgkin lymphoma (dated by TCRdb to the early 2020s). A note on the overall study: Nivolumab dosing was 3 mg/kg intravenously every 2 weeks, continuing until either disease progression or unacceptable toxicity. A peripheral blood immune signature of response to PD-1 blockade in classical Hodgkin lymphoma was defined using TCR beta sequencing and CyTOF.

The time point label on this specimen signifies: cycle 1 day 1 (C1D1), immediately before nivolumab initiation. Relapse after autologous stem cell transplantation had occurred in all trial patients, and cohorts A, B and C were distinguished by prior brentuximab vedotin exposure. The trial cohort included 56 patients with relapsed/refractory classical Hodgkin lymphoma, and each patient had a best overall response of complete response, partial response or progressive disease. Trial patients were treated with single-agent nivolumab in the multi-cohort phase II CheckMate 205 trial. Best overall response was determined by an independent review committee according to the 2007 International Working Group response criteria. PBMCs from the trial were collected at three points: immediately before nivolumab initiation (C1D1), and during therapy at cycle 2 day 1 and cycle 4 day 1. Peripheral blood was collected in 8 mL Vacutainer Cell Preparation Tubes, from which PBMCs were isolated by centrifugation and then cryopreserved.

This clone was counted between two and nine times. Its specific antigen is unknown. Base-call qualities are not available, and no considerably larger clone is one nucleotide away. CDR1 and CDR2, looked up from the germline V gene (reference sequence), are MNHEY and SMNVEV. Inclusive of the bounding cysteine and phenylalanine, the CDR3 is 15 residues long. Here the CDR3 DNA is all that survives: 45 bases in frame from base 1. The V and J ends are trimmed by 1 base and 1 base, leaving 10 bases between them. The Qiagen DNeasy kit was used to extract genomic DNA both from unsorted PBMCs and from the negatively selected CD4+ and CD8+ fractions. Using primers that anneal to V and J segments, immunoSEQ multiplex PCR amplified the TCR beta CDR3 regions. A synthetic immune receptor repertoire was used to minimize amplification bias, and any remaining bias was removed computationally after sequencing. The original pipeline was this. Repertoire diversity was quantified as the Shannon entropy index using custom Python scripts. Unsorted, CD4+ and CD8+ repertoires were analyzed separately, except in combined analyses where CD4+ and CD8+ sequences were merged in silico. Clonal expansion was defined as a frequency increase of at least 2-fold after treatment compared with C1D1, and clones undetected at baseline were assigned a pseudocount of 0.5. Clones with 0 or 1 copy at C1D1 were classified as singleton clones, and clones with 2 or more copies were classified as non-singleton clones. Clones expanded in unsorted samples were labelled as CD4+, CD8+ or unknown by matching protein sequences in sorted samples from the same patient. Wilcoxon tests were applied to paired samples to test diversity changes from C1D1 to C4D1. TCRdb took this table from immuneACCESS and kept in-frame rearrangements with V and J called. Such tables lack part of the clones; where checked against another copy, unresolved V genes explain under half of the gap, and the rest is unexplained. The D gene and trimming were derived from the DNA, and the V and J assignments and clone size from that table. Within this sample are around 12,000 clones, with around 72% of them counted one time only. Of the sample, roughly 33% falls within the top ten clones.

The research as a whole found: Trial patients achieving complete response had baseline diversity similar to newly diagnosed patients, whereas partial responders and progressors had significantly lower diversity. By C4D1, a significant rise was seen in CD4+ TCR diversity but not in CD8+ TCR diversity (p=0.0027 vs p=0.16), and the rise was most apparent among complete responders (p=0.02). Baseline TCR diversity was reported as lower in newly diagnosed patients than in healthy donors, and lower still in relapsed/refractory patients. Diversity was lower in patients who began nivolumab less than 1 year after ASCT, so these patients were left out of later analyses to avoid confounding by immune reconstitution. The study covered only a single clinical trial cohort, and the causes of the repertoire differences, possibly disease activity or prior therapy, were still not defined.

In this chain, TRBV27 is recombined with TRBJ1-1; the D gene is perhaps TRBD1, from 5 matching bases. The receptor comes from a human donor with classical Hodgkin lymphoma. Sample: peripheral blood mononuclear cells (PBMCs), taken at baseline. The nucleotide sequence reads TGTGCCAGCAGTTTATTTGGGGGGTGGAACACTGAAGCTTTCTTT. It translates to CASSLFGGWNTEAFF.